This passage covers 3 T cell receptor beta chains from one sample sequenced in a study of blood T cells in healthy people across ages. The authors ran a second PCR of roughly 6 to 12 cycles using a sample-barcoded 5' primer and a J-beta primer mix. MiXCR was run by TCRdb on the 5' RACE reads, yielding one entry per CDR3 protein. The sample includes almost 1 million distinct CDR3 sequences, roughly 50% of them seen just once. The sequencing input was blood. Receptor source: an older woman in good health.

This sequence joins TRBV6-5 and TRBJ2-1; D could derive from TRBD1 or TRBD2 (5 bases each). The germline gives CDR1 MNHEY, CDR2 SVGAGI. The ends were cut back, 0 bases at V and 5 bases at J, with 8 bases in the middle. The CDR3 is 14 amino acids. DNA for the CDR3: TGTGCCAGCAGTTACTCGACAGCGGACAATGAGCAGTTCTTC. Translated, it gives CASSYSTADNEQFF.

The sample holds a few counts of this clonotype. The chain links TRBV28 to TRBJ2-5, with no clear D. V was clipped by 5 bases and J by 5 bases, with 12 bases between them. The CDR3 runs to 13 residues. CDR1 and CDR2 (germline): MDHEN, SYDVKM. The DNA for the CDR3 is TGTGCCAGCAGTCCCGAAATGTGGGAGACCCAGTACTTC. This sequence encodes CASSPEMWETQYF.

The chain couples TRBV6-5 to TRBJ1-1; D might be TRBD1 (6 bases). Germline V lookup: CDR1 MNHEY, CDR2 SVGAGI. The CDR3 has 15 amino acids. The ends were cut back, 2 bases at V and 1 base at J, with 11 bases in the middle. CDR3 in amino acids: CASSYIRGSNTEAFF. CDR3 coding DNA: TGTGCCAGCAGTTACATAAGGGGGTCGAACACTGAAGCTTTCTTT.